These 10 T cell receptor beta chains originate from one sample sequenced in a study of human T cells and chemical hapten exposure (dated by TCRdb to the early 2020s). Library method: RACE. The sequencer was a NextSeq 500. TCRdb reprocessing: public reads trimmed at Q25 with fastp, clones called with MiXCR, in-frame beta chains kept. Every CDR3 protein is listed once, alongside the most common genes and DNA of its rows. Recorded for this sample are under 300,000 distinct CDR3 sequences; 7.5% to 9% of them occurred a single time. The ten largest account for 2% to 3% of the sample. What the time point label conveys for this sample: pre-sensitization, week 0. The treatment or condition label of this sample denotes: therapeutic diphenylcyclopropenone sensitization with weekly scalp DPC. The source was whole blood, collected in connection with sensitization to the hapten diphenylcyclopropenone (DPC). The receptors here all came from a woman aged 40 to 49 with alopecia areata. Some clones in this sample may be carry-over from other donors' samples.

This clonotype was detected many times. The V and J genes are TRBV29-1 and TRBJ1-2; TRBD1 aligns across 8 bases. The germline V gene has CDR1 SQVTM and CDR2 ANQGSEA. After removal of 4 bases from V and 7 bases from J, the junction contained 2 bases not matched to a gene. CDR3 size: 11 residues. In nucleotides, the CDR3 is TGCAGCGTTGGGGGACAGGTTGGCTACACCTTC. Protein: CSVGGQVGYTF.

The genes are TRBV6-1 and TRBJ2-1, with D maybe TRBD2 (6 bases). CDR1 and CDR2 from the germline V gene are MNHNS and SASEGT. With 6 bases removed from V and 0 bases from J, the gap between germline ends came to 12 bases. CDR3 size: 15 residues. The DNA of the CDR3 is TGTGCCAGCAGGGATAGCGGATCCTCCTACAATGAGCAGTTCTTC. It yields the protein CASRDSGSSYNEQFF.

The rearrangement links TRBV5-1 to TRBJ2-5, with D perhaps matching TRBD1 (6 bases). The length of the CDR3 is 15 residues. The germline gives CDR1 SGHRS, CDR2 YFSETQ. Trimming cost V 3 bases and J 2 bases, with 14 bases left between them. Written as DNA, the CDR3 is TGCGCCAGCAGCTCTACCGGAACAGGGCAAGAGACCCAGTACTTC. This translates into CASSSTGTGQETQYF.

The J gene is TRBJ1-5, the V gene TRBV12-3 or TRBV12-4, with a tentative D call TRBD1 (6 bases). V lost 1 base, J lost 4 bases, and 14 bases lay in between. The CDR3 covers 16 residues. CDR3 region: CASSLEWGGGNQPQHF. CDR3 nucleotide sequence: TGTGCCAGCAGTTTAGAGTGGGGAGGGGGGAATCAGCCCCAGCATTTT.

In this sample, this clonotype turned up a few times. The chain has TRBV7-3 and TRBJ2-1; TRBD1 or TRBD2 may be the D gene (6 bases each). V lost 4 bases, J lost 0 bases, and 13 bases lay in between. The CDR3 is made up of 16 amino acids. Germline V lookup: CDR1 SGHTA, CDR2 FQGTGA. The CDR3, as DNA: TGTGCCAGCAGCTCGGGCTCGGGGGCCTCCTACAATGAGCAGTTCTTC. It codes for CASSSGSGASYNEQFF.

The chain carries TRBV5-1 and TRBJ1-5, with a tentative D call TRBD1 (6 bases). The V gene lost 4 bases and the J gene lost 0 bases, with 14 bases spanning the gap. Germline CDR1 is SGHRS and CDR2 is YFSETQ. The CDR3 has 16 amino acids. DNA for the CDR3: TGCGCCAGCAGCAAGGAGGGGGGCCCTAGCAATCAGCCCCAGCATTTT. This sequence encodes CASSKEGGPSNQPQHF.

This clonotype has more than one count but fewer than ten. The chain combines TRBV30 with TRBJ2-7, with TRBD2 as a possible D gene (5 bases). Trimming pared 0 bases from V and 11 bases from J, leaving 11 bases between. This CDR3 spans 11 amino acids. Germline lookup yields CDR1 GTSNPN and CDR2 SVGIG (reference sequence). Written as DNA, the CDR3 is TGTGCCTGGAGTGTACTAGGTACGGAGTACTTC. Translating it yields CAWSVLGTEYF.

This chain joins TRBV29-1 and TRBJ2-1; D call uncertain. Germline values: CDR1 SQVTM, CDR2 ANQGSEA. The V end lost 0 bases, the J end lost 13 bases, and 13 bases lay between the germline ends. This CDR3 has 12 residues. As DNA, the CDR3 is TGCAGCGTTGAAGATCAGCGCCGGAATCAGTTCTTC. Encoded protein: CSVEDQRRNQFF.

This clonotype was detected many times. The V call is TRBV29-1, the J call TRBJ2-3, with D tentatively TRBD1 or TRBD2 (5 bases each). This CDR3 region has 13 residues. The V and J ends lost 0 bases and 6 bases respectively, with 10 bases between them. Per the germline V gene, CDR1 is SQVTM and CDR2 is ANQGSEA. The CDR3 spells CSVEESRGDTQYF. CDR3 sequence (DNA): TGCAGCGTTGAAGAGAGTCGGGGCGATACGCAGTATTTT.

V is TRBV11-3 and J is TRBJ2-7; perhaps D is TRBD1 or TRBD2 (5 bases each). V was pared by 2 bases and J by 3 bases, with 8 bases between. CDR1 SGHNT and CDR2 YENEEA come from the germline V gene. The CDR3 has 13 residues. CDR3 sequence: CASSLQGDYEQYF. CDR3 sequence (DNA): TGTGCCAGCAGCTTACAGGGAGACTACGAGCAGTACTTC.